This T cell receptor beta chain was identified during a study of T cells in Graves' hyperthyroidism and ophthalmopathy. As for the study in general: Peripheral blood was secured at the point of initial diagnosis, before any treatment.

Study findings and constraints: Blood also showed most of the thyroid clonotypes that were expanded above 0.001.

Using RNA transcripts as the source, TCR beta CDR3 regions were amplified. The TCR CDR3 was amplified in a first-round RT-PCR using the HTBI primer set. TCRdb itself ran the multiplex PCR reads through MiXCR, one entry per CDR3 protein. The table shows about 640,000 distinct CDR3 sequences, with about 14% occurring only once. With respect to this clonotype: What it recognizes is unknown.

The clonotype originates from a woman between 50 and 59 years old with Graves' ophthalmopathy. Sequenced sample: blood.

The CDR3: CASSTLAGVVEAFF. Written as DNA, the CDR3 is TGTGCCAGTAGCACCTTGGCAGGGGTCGTTGAAGCTTTCTTT. V is TRBV19 and J is TRBJ1-1; D may be TRBD1 (6 bases). Trimming removed 6 bases at V and 7 bases at J, with 18 bases between. Germline CDR1 reads LNHDA; CDR2 reads SQIVND (reference sequence). The CDR3 runs 14 residues. Full variable domain (missing parts from reference TRBV19 and TRBJ1-1): DGGITQSPKYLFRKEGQNVTLSCEQNLNHDAMYWYRQDPGQGLRLIYYSQIVNDFQKGDIAEGYSVSREKKESFPLTVTSAQKNPTAFYLCASSTLAGVVEAFFGQGTRLTVV.